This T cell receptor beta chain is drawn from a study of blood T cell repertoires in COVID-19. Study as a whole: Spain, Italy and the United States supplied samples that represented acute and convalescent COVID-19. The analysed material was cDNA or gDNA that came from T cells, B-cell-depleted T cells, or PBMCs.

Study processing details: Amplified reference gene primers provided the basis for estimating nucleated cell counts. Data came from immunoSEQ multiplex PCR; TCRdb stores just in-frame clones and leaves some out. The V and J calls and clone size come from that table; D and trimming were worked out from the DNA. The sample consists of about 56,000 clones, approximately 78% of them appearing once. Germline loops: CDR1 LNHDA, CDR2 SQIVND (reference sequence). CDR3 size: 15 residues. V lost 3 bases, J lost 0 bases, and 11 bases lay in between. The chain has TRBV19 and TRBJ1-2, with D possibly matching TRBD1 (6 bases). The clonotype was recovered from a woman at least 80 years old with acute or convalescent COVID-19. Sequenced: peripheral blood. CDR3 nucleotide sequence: TGTGCCAGTAGTATGGACAGCCCTACTAACTATGGCTACACCTTC. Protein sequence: CASSMDSPTNYGYTF.